Given below is one T cell receptor beta chain in context. Data came from immunoSEQ multiplex PCR; TCRdb stores just in-frame clones and leaves some out. The sample contains under 9,000 clones, roughly two thirds of which appear only once. The CDR3 is 13 residues long. Unmatched junction bases numbered 8, after V lost 7 bases and J lost 7 bases. CDR1 MNHEY and CDR2 SVGAGI come from the germline V gene. Normal lung was taken at the farthest possible site, at least 3 cm from tumour. This record belongs to a study of immune cell composition in non-small cell lung cancer. The chain links TRBV6-5 to TRBJ2-5, with 8 bases aligning to TRBD2. The receptor's source is a human donor with non-small cell lung cancer. Material for sequencing was non-adjacent lung tissue. The CDR3 DNA is TGTGCCAGCACCCCGGGGGGGGAGGGGACCCAGTACTTC. Translated: CASTPGGEGTQYF.